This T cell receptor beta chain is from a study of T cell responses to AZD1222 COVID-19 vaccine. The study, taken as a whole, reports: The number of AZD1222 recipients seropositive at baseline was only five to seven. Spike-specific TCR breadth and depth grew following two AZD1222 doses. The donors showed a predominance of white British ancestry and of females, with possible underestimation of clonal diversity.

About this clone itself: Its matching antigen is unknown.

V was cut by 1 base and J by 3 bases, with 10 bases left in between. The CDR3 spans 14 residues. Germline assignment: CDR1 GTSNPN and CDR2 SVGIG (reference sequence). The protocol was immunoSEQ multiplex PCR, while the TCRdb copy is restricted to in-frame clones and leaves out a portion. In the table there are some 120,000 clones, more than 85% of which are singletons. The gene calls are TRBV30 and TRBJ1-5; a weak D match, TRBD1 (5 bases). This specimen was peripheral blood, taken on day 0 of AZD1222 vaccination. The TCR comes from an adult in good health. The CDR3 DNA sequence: TGTGCCTGGAGTGGGGGGATACTCAATCAGCCCCAGCATTTT. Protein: CAWSGGILNQPQHF.